One sample yielded the 11 T cell receptor beta chains listed below, sequenced in a study of cytomegalovirus exposure and HLA in healthy donors. Primers included in the PCR were 60 Vbeta and 13 Jbeta primers. Measured with immunoSEQ multiplex PCR; TCRdb has only the in-frame clones, and not every one. The repertoire consists of fewer than 95,000 clones, with around 77% occurring once and the leading ten covering about 0.5%. Sample: PBMCs. These receptors came from a man between 25 and 39 years old in good health and CMV-seronegative.

The rearrangement uses TRBV7-2 and TRBJ2-3, with D maybe TRBD1 (6 bases). Trimming took 6 bases from V and 2 from J, leaving 18 bases between them. Germline CDR1 and CDR2: SGHTA and FQGNSA. The CDR3 has 16 amino acids. The CDR3 region is CASRENLWTATDTQYF. CDR3 DNA: TGTGCCAGCAGGGAAAACTTGTGGACAGCCACAGATACGCAGTATTTT. Based on the CDR3 plus reference TRBV7-2 and TRBJ2-3, the full variable domain is GAGVSQSPSNKVTEKGKDVELRCDPISGHTALYWYRQSLGQGLEFLIYFQGNSAPDKSGLPSDRFSAERTGGSVSTLTIQRTQQEDSAVYLCASRENLWTATDTQYFGPGTRLTVL.

The V and J genes are TRBV5-4 and TRBJ2-7; possibly TRBD1 for D (6 bases). Germline V CDR1 and CDR2: SGHNT, YYREEE (reference sequence). Trimming took off 0 bases at V and 4 bases at J, with 11 bases between the two ends. This CDR3 region has 14 residues. For the CDR3, the DNA is TGTGCCAGCAGCTTGGAGTCAGGGGTGTACGAGCAGTACTTC. Its protein product is CASSLESGVYEQYF.

The chain couples TRBV10-1 to TRBJ2-7; possible D gene TRBD1, 6 bases. V was cut by 3 bases and J by 11 bases, with 8 bases left in between. Germline CDR1 WNHNN, CDR2 SYGVQD (reference sequence). This CDR3 is built from 10 residues. Here the CDR3 reads CASSEQGEYF. The CDR3 nucleotides are TGCGCCAGCAGTGAACAGGGCGAGTACTTC.

This chain connects TRBV7-2 to TRBJ1-2; maybe TRBD1 (6 bases). V was cut by 5 bases and J by 6 bases, with 19 bases left in between. The CDR3 spans 15 residues. Germline CDR1 reads SGHTA; CDR2 reads FQGNSA. Here the CDR3 reads CASSKLGTPGDGYTF. The DNA of the CDR3 is TGTGCCAGCAGCAAACTTGGGACACCCGGAGATGGCTACACCTTC.

The CDR3 DNA reads TGTGCCAGCAGCGCGGACTCCCTCGTATATACGCAGTATTTT. Its translation is CASSADSLVYTQYF. The gene calls are TRBV9 and TRBJ2-3, with D perhaps matching TRBD2 (5 bases). V dropped 3 bases and J dropped 7 bases, with 15 bases sitting between them. The germline V gene encodes CDR1 SGDLS and CDR2 YYNGEE. The CDR3 runs to 14 residues. The full variable domain, its missing parts supplied by reference TRBV9 and TRBJ2-3, is DSGVTQTPKHLITATGQRVTLRCSPRSGDLSVYWYQQSLDQGLQFLIQYYNGEERAKGNILERFSAQQFPDLHSELNLSSLELGDSALYFCASSADSLVYTQYFGPGTRLTVL.

The chain links TRBV5-6 to TRBJ1-1; 7 positions agree with TRBD1. CDR1 and CDR2 from the germline V gene are SGHDT and YYEEEE. V lost 5 bases to trimming and J lost 1 base; unmatched junction nucleotides: 11. The CDR3 runs to 16 residues. CDR3 in amino acids: CASRYMTGRTNTEAFF. CDR3 in DNA: TGTGCCAGCAGATATATGACAGGGCGAACGAACACTGAAGCTTTCTTT. The variable domain in full, completed from reference TRBV5-6 and TRBJ1-1, reads DAGVTQSPTHLIKTRGQQVTLRCSPKSGHDTVSWYQQALGQGPQFIFQYYEEEERQRGNFPDRFSGHQFPNYSSELNVNALLLGDSALYLCASRYMTGRTNTEAFFGQGTRLTVV.

The V call is TRBV10-2, the J call TRBJ2-1, with D tentatively TRBD2 (5 bases). Germline CDR1 reads WSHSY; CDR2 reads SAAADI. V was clipped by 5 bases and J by 7 bases, with 15 bases between them. The CDR3 has 14 residues. DNA for the CDR3: TGCGCCAGCAGTTCCGGACTGTCGTTGAATGAGCAGTTCTTC. This codes for CASSSGLSLNEQFF.

The genes are TRBV2 and TRBJ1-5; a weak D match, TRBD1 (5 bases). This CDR3 region has 15 residues. Trimming left V 4 bases short and J 7 bases short, with 17 bases between. The V gene's germline CDR1 is SNHLY and CDR2 FYNNEI. CDR3 protein: CASSGDVGGSQPQHF. The CDR3 DNA reads TGTGCCAGCAGTGGGGACGTGGGGGGGAGCCAGCCCCAGCATTTT.

V and J are TRBV7-9 and TRBJ2-5; D possibly corresponds to TRBD1 (5 bases). The V gene's germline CDR1 is SEHNR and CDR2 FQNEAQ (reference sequence). V gave up 5 bases and J gave up 0 bases, with 13 bases separating them. The CDR3 length is 15 residues. The CDR3 DNA is TGTGCCAGCAGCCCACAGGTAGTTTACCAAGAGACCCAGTACTTC. Protein product: CASSPQVVYQETQYF.

The chain combines TRBV4-1 with TRBJ1-1, with no clear D. The CDR3 runs to 12 residues. The V and J ends lost 2 bases and 1 base respectively, with 2 bases between them. The germline gives CDR1 MGHRA, CDR2 YSYEKL. In DNA form, the CDR3 reads TGCGCCAGCAGCCAACGGAACACTGAAGCTTTCTTT. Its translation is CASSQRNTEAFF.

The V call is TRBV19, the J call TRBJ2-1, with TRBD1 identical over 7 bases. Per the germline V gene, CDR1 is LNHDA and CDR2 is SQIVND (reference sequence). The J segment lost 7 bases and the V segment lost 5 bases, leaving 17 bases of the junction unmatched. This CDR3 has 17 residues. The CDR3 is CASSSGSPGQRKNEQFF. The CDR3 DNA reads TGTGCCAGTAGTTCTGGGAGTCCGGGACAGCGAAAGAATGAGCAGTTCTTC.